This T cell receptor beta chain was obtained from a study of T cell responses to AZD1222 COVID-19 vaccine. Sequencing used immunoSEQ multiplex PCR; TCRdb keeps in-frame clones, though not all of them. The sample includes roughly 180,000 clones, approximately 91% seen only once; the top ten take approximately 2%. CDR3 size: 15 residues. Per the germline V gene, CDR1 is SGHKS and CDR2 is YYEKEE (reference sequence). Trimming removed 0 bases from V and 2 bases from J; junction bases left unmatched: 2. As to this clone: Its antigen is undetermined.

General study results and limits: Recipients of AZD1222 seropositive at baseline numbered only 5 to 7.

Sequences were derived from peripheral blood, sampled on day 0 of AZD1222 vaccination. This chain uses TRBV5-5 with TRBJ2-7, with 10 bases lining up with TRBD2. This sequence originates from an adult in good health. The chain's CDR3 is CASSLGTSGTYEQYF. The CDR3 nucleotides are TGTGCCAGCAGCTTGGGTACTAGCGGGACCTACGAGCAGTACTTC.